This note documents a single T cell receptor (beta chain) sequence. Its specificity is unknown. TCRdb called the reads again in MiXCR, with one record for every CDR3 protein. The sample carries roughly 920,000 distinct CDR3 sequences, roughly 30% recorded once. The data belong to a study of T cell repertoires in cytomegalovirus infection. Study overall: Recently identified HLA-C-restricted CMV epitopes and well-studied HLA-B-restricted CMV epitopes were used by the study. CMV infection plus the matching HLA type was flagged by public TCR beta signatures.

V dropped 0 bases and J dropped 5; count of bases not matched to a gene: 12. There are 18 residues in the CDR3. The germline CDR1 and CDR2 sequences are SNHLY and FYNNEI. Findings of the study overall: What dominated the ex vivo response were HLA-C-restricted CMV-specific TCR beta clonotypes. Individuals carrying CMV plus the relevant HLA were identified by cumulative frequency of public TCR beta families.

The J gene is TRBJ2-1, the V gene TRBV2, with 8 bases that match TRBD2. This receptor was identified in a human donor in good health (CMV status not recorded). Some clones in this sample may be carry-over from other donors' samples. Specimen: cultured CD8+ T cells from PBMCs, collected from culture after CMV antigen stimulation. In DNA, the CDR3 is TGTGCCAGCAGTGAAGCGCTTCGATCGGGAGGGAAAGACAATGAGCAGTTCTTC. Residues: CASSEALRSGGKDNEQFF.